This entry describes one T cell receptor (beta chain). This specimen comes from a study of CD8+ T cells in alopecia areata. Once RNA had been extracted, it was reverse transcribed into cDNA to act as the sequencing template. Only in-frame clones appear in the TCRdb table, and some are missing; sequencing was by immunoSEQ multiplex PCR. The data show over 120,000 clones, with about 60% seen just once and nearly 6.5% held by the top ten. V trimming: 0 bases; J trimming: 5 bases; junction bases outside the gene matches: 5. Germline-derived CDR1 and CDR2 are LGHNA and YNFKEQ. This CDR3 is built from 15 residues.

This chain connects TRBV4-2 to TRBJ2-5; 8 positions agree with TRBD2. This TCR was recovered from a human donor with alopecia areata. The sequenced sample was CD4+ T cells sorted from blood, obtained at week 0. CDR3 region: CASSQEPLAGETQYF. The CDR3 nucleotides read TGTGCCAGCAGCCAAGAACCTTTAGCGGGGGAGACCCAGTACTTC.